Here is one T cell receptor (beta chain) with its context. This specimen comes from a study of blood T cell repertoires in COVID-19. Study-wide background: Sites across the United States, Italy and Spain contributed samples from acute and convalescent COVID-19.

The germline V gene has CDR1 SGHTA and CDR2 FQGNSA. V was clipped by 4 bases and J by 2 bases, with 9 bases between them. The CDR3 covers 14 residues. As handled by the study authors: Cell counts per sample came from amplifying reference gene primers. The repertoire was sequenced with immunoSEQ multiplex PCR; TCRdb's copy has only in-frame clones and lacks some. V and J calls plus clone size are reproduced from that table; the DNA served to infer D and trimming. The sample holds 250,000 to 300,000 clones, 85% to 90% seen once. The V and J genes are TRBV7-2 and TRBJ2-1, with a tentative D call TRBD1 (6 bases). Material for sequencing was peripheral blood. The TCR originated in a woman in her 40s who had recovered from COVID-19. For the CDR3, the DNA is TGTGCCAGCAGCTCCCGACAGGCCTACAATGAGCAGTTCTTC. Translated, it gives CASSSRQAYNEQFF.